The 15 T cell receptor beta chains listed next were all sequenced from one sample in a study of T cell repertoires in cytomegalovirus infection. MiXCR, run by TCRdb on the reads, gives a single entry per CDR3 protein. The data contain a few hundred thousand distinct CDR3 sequences, 22% of them singletons. Specimen: CD8+ T cells from PBMCs. The receptors here all came from a human donor in good health (CMV status not recorded). Some clones in this sample may be carry-over from other donors' samples.

The J gene is TRBJ2-2, the V gene TRBV28; D not resolved. This CDR3 comprises 15 residues. Per germline, CDR1 MDHEN and CDR2 SYDVKM. Trimming stripped 3 bases from V and 4 bases from J, with 12 bases between. CDR3 coding DNA: TGTGCCAGCAGTTTTCTAAGGGCCGGCACCGGGGAGCTGTTTTTT. This codes for CASSFLRAGTGELFF.

This clonotype was observed a few times. This chain joins TRBV7-9 and TRBJ1-5, with D unclear. Trimming removed 0 bases from V and 5 bases from J, with 8 bases in between. Germline lookup yields CDR1 SEHNR and CDR2 FQNEAQ (reference sequence). CDR3 length equals 14 residues. The CDR3 protein is CASSLAVGDQPQHF. The CDR3 nucleotides are TGTGCCAGCAGCTTAGCGGTCGGAGATCAGCCCCAGCATTTT.

The V and J genes are TRBV2 and TRBJ2-7; possible D gene TRBD1, 6 bases. Trimming shortened V by 4 bases and J by 4 bases, and 17 bases separated the two germline ends. Germline V CDR1 and CDR2: SNHLY, FYNNEI. The CDR3 consists of 15 residues. In DNA, the CDR3 is TGTGCCAGCAGTGGGGCCTCCGGGACATGGTACGAGCAGTACTTC. Translated: CASSGASGTWYEQYF. Looking up the rest from reference TRBV2 and TRBJ2-7 gives the full variable domain: EPEVTQTPSHQVTQMGQEVILRCVPISNHLYFYWYRQILGQKVEFLVSFYNNEISEKSEIFDDQFSVERPDGSNFTLKIRSTKLEDSAMYFCASSGASGTWYEQYFGPGTRLTVT.

V gene TRBV20-1 combines with J gene TRBJ1-3; possibly TRBD1 for D (6 bases). Trimming removed 3 bases from V and 6 bases from J, with 18 bases in between. Germline V lookup: CDR1 DFQATT, CDR2 SNEGSKA (reference sequence). The CDR3 runs 15 residues. The CDR3 spells CSASEGDIRSNTIYF. For the CDR3, the DNA is TGCAGTGCTAGTGAAGGGGACATACGATCAAACACCATATATTTT.

As concerns this clonotype: Possible read error: a much larger clone is one base away. V is TRBV7-8 and J is TRBJ1-2; no reliable D call. Trimming pared 2 bases from V and 5 bases from J, leaving 12 bases between. The CDR3 totals 14 residues. CDR1 and CDR2 (germline): SGHVS, FQNEAQ. The CDR3 nucleotides are TGTGCCAGCAGCTTAAATGAGGAGGGATATGGCTACACCTTC. Protein: CASSLNEEGYGYTF.

For this clonotype: At one of its ends the junction is not consistent with the germline gene, which may arise from a read error. Here the CDR3 reads CTSSWGPGYEQYF. As DNA, the CDR3 is TGTACCAGCAGTTGGGGGCCCGGCTACGAGCAGTACTTC. The chain is built from TRBV7-4 and TRBJ2-7; perhaps TRBD1 as D (6 bases). The CDR3 is 13 residues long. Germline V lookup: CDR1 SGHVT, CDR2 SQSDAQ.

This clonotype has just a few counts. V usage is TRBV12-3 or TRBV12-4 and J usage is TRBJ1-2; D is possibly TRBD1 (5 bases). The CDR3 sequence is 15 residues long. V was clipped by 3 bases and J by 4 bases, with 15 bases between them. CDR3 DNA sequence: TGTGCCAGCAGTTTTTCGGGGACCGCCGTCTATGGCTACACCTTC. Translating gives CASSFSGTAVYGYTF.

The V and J genes are TRBV19 and TRBJ2-2, with D perhaps matching TRBD2 (5 bases). The V end was cut by 0 bases, the J end by 9 bases, with 11 bases between. The germline V gene encodes CDR1 LNHDA and CDR2 SQIVND (reference sequence). The CDR3 loop spans 14 amino acids. DNA of the CDR3: TGTGCCAGTAGTATAGAAGGACTGGATTGGGAGCTGTTTTTT. Translation: CASSIEGLDWELFF.

This rearrangement joins TRBV7-2 to TRBJ2-3, with D possibly being TRBD2 (5 bases). The germline V gene has CDR1 SGHTA and CDR2 FQGNSA. The CDR3 sequence is 16 residues long. The V and J ends lost 5 bases and 2 bases respectively, with 17 bases between them. Here the CDR3 DNA reads TGTGCCAGCAGCCCGATGGTTCTAGCCTCCACAGATACGCAGTATTTT. It yields the protein CASSPMVLASTDTQYF.

There are a few counts of this clonotype. V usage is TRBV18 and J usage is TRBJ2-1, with D hard to call. The V end was cut by 3 bases, the J end by 8 bases, with 8 bases between. Germline CDR1 and CDR2: KGHSH and LQKENI. This CDR3 comprises 12 residues. CDR3 nucleotide sequence: TGTGCCAGCTCACCTGACGGATATGAGCAGTTCTTC. It is translated as CASSPDGYEQFF. Using reference TRBV18 and TRBJ2-1 for the parts outside the CDR3, the full variable domain is NAGVMQNPRHLVRRRGQEARLRCSPMKGHSHVYWYRQLPEEGLKFMVYLQKENIIDESGMPKERFSAEFPKEGPSILRIQQVVRGDSAAYFCASSPDGYEQFFGPGTRLTVL.

This clonotype has a handful of counts. J is TRBJ1-2 and V is TRBV29-1; D gene ambiguous. V lost 7 bases and J lost 3, with 18 bases in between. This CDR3 region has 14 residues. CDR1 and CDR2 from the germline V gene are SQVTM and ANQGSEA. CDR3 loop: CSASPHREYYGYTF. The CDR3 DNA reads TGCAGCGCCAGCCCGCACAGAGAATACTATGGCTACACCTTC.

This chain connects TRBV12-3 or TRBV12-4 to TRBJ2-5, with D possibly TRBD2 on 5 matching bases. The CDR3 has 14 residues. Trimming left V 6 bases short and J 4 bases short, with 15 bases between. CDR3 sequence: CASRETRVLETQYF. In DNA form, the CDR3 reads TGTGCCAGCAGGGAAACTAGGGTACTAGAGACCCAGTACTTC.

This clonotype has just a few counts. The chain has TRBV20-1 and TRBJ2-7; 9 bases fit TRBD2. CDR1 DFQATT and CDR2 SNEGSKA come from the germline V gene (reference sequence). The CDR3 is 16 residues long. Unmatched junction bases numbered 10, after V lost 0 bases and J lost 4 bases. CDR3 amino acids: CSARDGGLATPYEQYF. The CDR3 nucleotides are TGCAGTGCTAGAGATGGGGGACTAGCAACCCCTTACGAGCAGTACTTC.

This clonotype appeared a few times. DNA of the CDR3: TGCAGTGCTAAGAAAAAACCAGACCTTCGGCCCCAGCATTTT. Its protein product is CSAKKKPDLRPQHF. The rearrangement uses TRBV20-1 and TRBJ1-5, with D uncertain. Germline V gene sequence: CDR1 DFQATT, CDR2 SNEGSKA (reference sequence). V shed 4 bases and J shed 9 bases, with 19 bases lying between them. The CDR3 consists of 14 residues.

Many counts were recorded for this clonotype. This chain joins TRBV11-1 and TRBJ1-1; D is uncertain. CDR1 is SGHAT and CDR2 is FQDESV in the germline V gene (reference sequence). The ends were cut back, 4 bases at V and 1 base at J, with 4 bases in the middle. CDR3 length equals 12 residues. This CDR3 reads CASSSSNTEAFF. The CDR3 nucleotides are TGTGCCAGCAGCTCCTCGAACACTGAAGCTTTCTTT. Together with reference TRBV11-1 and TRBJ1-1, the CDR3 gives the full variable domain: EAEVAQSPRYKITEKSQAVAFWCDPISGHATLYWYRQILGQGPELLVQFQDESVVDDSQLPKDRFSAERLKGVDSTLKIQPAELGDSAMYLCASSSSNTEAFFGQGTRLTVV.